The next 18 T cell receptor beta chains were all read from a single sample in a study of T-cell memory formation after mild COVID-19. Each CDR3 protein is one row after TCRdb ran MiXCR on the 5' RACE reads. The sample has almost 550,000 distinct CDR3 sequences, about a fifth seen once. The specimen sequenced was PBMCs or a T cell subset sorted from them (not recorded which). These TCRs come from an adult woman who had mild COVID-19 (a few samples of this study predate the infection). Cell type and time point are not known.

The V gene is TRBV20-1, the J gene TRBJ1-2; 12 positions match TRBD1. Germline V gene lookup returns CDR1 DFQATT and CDR2 SNEGSKA (reference sequence). This CDR3 is 16 amino acids long. Trimming cost V 3 bases and J 8 bases; bases outside gene matches: 13. Here the CDR3 DNA reads TGCAGTGCTAGTTGGGACAGGGGGCTCCGGAGCTGGGGCTACACCTTC. It is translated as CSASWDRGLRSWGYTF.

In its sample, this clonotype was seen a few times. The V gene is TRBV20-1, the J gene TRBJ2-7; 7 bases fit TRBD1. This CDR3 spans 16 amino acids. J lost 4 bases, V lost 3 bases, and 15 bases had no gene match. Germline V gives CDR1 DFQATT, CDR2 SNEGSKA (reference sequence). The CDR3 DNA follows: TGCAGTGCTAGTGGGTTGGAGACAGGGAGAAAATACGAGCAGTACTTC. Translated, it gives CSASGLETGRKYEQYF.

This clonotype was picked up a small number of times. V is TRBV6-5 and J is TRBJ1-1; 8 bases agree with TRBD1. V lost 7 bases, J lost 5 bases, and 9 bases stayed unmatched. CDR1 is MNHEY, CDR2 SVGAGI, per germline. CDR3 length equals 14 residues. This CDR3 is CASIPGQGRTEAFF. As DNA, the CDR3 is TGTGCCAGCATCCCCGGACAGGGAAGAACTGAAGCTTTCTTT.

This clonotype was found a few times. The V call is TRBV9, the J call TRBJ2-2; 9 bases agree with TRBD1. The CDR3 has 17 residues. V lost 6 bases to trimming and J lost 3 bases; unmatched junction nucleotides: 12. The V gene's germline CDR1 is SGDLS and CDR2 YYNGEE. CDR3: CASTKGPGTGYTGELFF. The CDR3 coding sequence is TGTGCCAGCACCAAGGGTCCCGGGACAGGGTACACCGGGGAGCTGTTTTTT.

This clonotype has a handful of counts. The V and J genes are TRBV5-6 and TRBJ1-6, with D unclear. The CDR3 covers 17 residues. The ends were cut back, 4 bases at V and 10 bases at J, with 24 bases in the middle. The V gene's germline CDR1 is SGHDT and CDR2 YYEEEE. The CDR3, as DNA: TGTGCCAGCAGCGCCAAATTTGACCGTGCTCGAAGCTCACCCCTCCACTTT. Residues: CASSAKFDRARSSPLHF.

This chain uses TRBV6-6 with TRBJ1-1; D uncertain. Germline CDR1 MNHNY, CDR2 SVGAGI (reference sequence). The CDR3 totals 14 residues. The V and J ends lost 0 bases and 1 base respectively, with 6 bases between them. The CDR3 DNA sequence: TGTGCCAGCAGTTACTCGAAAGGGAACACTGAAGCTTTCTTT. It yields the protein CASSYSKGNTEAFF.

The chain joins TRBV6-6 to TRBJ2-7; 8 bases agree with TRBD1. Germline V gene sequence: CDR1 MNHNY, CDR2 SVGAGI (reference sequence). The CDR3 is made up of 16 amino acids. V lost 7 bases, J lost 1 base, and 12 bases stayed unmatched. The CDR3 sequence is CASTPNSDRVSYEQYF. The CDR3 DNA reads as TGTGCCAGCACCCCCAACTCGGACAGGGTATCCTACGAGCAGTACTTC.

This clonotype has a handful of counts. The chain uses TRBV7-2 and TRBJ1-1; D remains ambiguous. The CDR3 extends over 12 amino acids. The germline gives CDR1 SGHTA, CDR2 FQGNSA. The V end lost 5 bases, the J end lost 7 bases, and 11 bases lay between the germline ends. CDR3 residues: CASSLRPVEAFF. The CDR3 bases are TGTGCCAGCAGCCTCCGCCCGGTTGAAGCTTTCTTT. The full variable domain, its missing parts supplied by reference TRBV7-2 and TRBJ1-1, is GAGVSQSPSNKVTEKGKDVELRCDPISGHTALYWYRQSLGQGLEFLIYFQGNSAPDKSGLPSDRFSAERTGGSVSTLTIQRTQQEDSAVYLCASSLRPVEAFFGQGTRLTVV.

The V gene is TRBV5-1, the J gene TRBJ2-1; TRBD2 is a possible D gene (5 bases). The CDR3 covers 13 residues. V lost 3 bases, J lost 9 bases, and 13 bases lay in between. CDR1 and CDR2 (germline): SGHRS, YFSETQ. The CDR3 here is CASSSGLNSEQFF. As DNA, the CDR3 is TGCGCCAGCAGCTCCGGACTTAACAGTGAGCAGTTCTTC.

The chain joins TRBV15 to TRBJ2-7, with 9 positions matching TRBD1. Trimming cost V 3 bases and J 5 bases; bases outside gene matches: 11. This CDR3 region has 16 residues. Germline loops: CDR1 LNHNV, CDR2 YYDKDF (reference sequence). The CDR3 loop is CATSRTPGQGTHEQYF. CDR3 sequence (DNA): TGTGCCACCAGCAGGACCCCGGGACAGGGAACCCACGAGCAGTACTTC.

This clonotype was observed a few times. The chain recombines TRBV27 with TRBJ1-4; 7 nucleotides line up with TRBD1. V gave up 4 bases and J gave up 5 bases; unmatched junction bases: 4. Germline CDR1 is MNHEY and CDR2 is SMNVEV (reference sequence). There are 14 residues in the CDR3. This chain's CDR3 is CASSSLGQNEKLFF. The CDR3 DNA follows: TGTGCCAGCAGTTCGTTGGGACAGAATGAAAAACTGTTTTTT.

This chain joins TRBV6-1 and TRBJ2-5; D gene uncertain. Germline assignment: CDR1 MNHNS and CDR2 SASEGT. The germline V and J ends were trimmed by 4 bases and 5 bases, with 5 bases remaining between them. CDR3 length equals 11 residues. The CDR3 DNA is TGTGCCAGCAGTGGAGCGGAGACCCAGTACTTC. Protein product: CASSGAETQYF.

This CDR3 is CSARGQGESSPLHF. CDR3 nucleotides: TGCAGTGCTAGAGGCCAAGGGGAAAGTTCACCCCTCCACTTT. The chain has TRBV20-1 and TRBJ1-6; possible D gene TRBD1, 5 bases. The CDR3 has 14 residues. Germline V gene data show CDR1 as DFQATT and CDR2 as SNEGSKA (reference sequence). The V and J ends lost 1 base and 9 bases respectively, with 13 bases between them.

There are many counts of this clonotype. The chain recombines TRBV5-1 with TRBJ2-1; tentatively, D is TRBD2 (5 bases). The CDR3 totals 15 residues. CDR1 and CDR2 (germline): SGHRS, YFSETQ. Trimming cost V 2 bases and J 4 bases, with 13 bases left between them. The CDR3 loop is CASSFPGVGYNEQFF. For the CDR3, the DNA is TGCGCCAGCAGCTTTCCCGGGGTAGGTTACAATGAGCAGTTCTTC.

This clonotype was seen repeatedly, ten times or more. Here the CDR3 reads CSVVPQGRNTGELFF. Here the CDR3 DNA reads TGCAGCGTTGTCCCGCAGGGGAGGAACACCGGGGAGCTGTTTTTT. V gene TRBV29-1 combines with J gene TRBJ2-2; a possible D gene is TRBD1 (6 bases). Per the germline V gene, CDR1 is SQVTM and CDR2 is ANQGSEA. The CDR3 loop spans 15 amino acids. V was pared by 4 bases and J by 1 base, with 13 bases between.

This chain uses TRBV20-1 with TRBJ2-7, with 10 bases identical to TRBD2. The ends lost 8 bases at V and 4 bases at J; junction bases unmatched: 5. Looked up from germline, CDR1 is DFQATT and CDR2 is SNEGSKA (reference sequence). The CDR3 runs 12 residues. CDR3 protein: CSIKAGGYEQYF. The CDR3 coding sequence is TGCAGTATAAAAGCGGGAGGGTACGAGCAGTACTTC.

This clonotype was recorded a few times. V and J are TRBV29-1 and TRBJ2-1; D is possibly TRBD2 (6 bases). CDR1 and CDR2 from the germline V gene are SQVTM and ANQGSEA. The CDR3 has 13 amino acids. Trimming removed 5 bases from V and 4 bases from J, with 12 bases in between. The CDR3 spells CSVIGGKYNEQFF. The CDR3 DNA sequence: TGCAGCGTTATCGGCGGGAAATACAATGAGCAGTTCTTC.

V is TRBV24-1 and J is TRBJ2-2; no definite D call. The V end lost 5 bases, the J end lost 7 bases, and 10 bases lay between the germline ends. Germline CDR1 is KGHDR and CDR2 is SFDVKD. The length of the CDR3 is 13 residues. CDR3 loop: CATSASRIGELFF. DNA for the CDR3: TGTGCCACCAGTGCCTCTAGGATCGGGGAGCTGTTTTTT.